The 32 T cell receptor beta chains presented below share a single source sample, sequenced in a study of blood T cell repertoires in COVID-19. Here immunoSEQ multiplex PCR was the method, and the copy in TCRdb shows in-frame clones only, minus some. Of about 200,000 clones in the sample, about 85% are singletons; the top ten hold roughly 0.7%. The specimen sequenced was peripheral blood. The source of these receptors is a man aged 35-49 years with acute or convalescent COVID-19.

V and J are TRBV25-1 and TRBJ2-1; unclear D gene. The CDR3 spans 11 residues. The V and J ends lost 2 bases and 10 bases respectively, with 6 bases between them. CDR1 is MGHDK and CDR2 is SYGVNS in the germline V gene. CDR3 loop: CASSEISEQFF. The CDR3 nucleotides read TGTGCCAGCAGTGAAATATCGGAGCAGTTCTTC.

The V gene is TRBV6-1, the J gene TRBJ2-5, with D unclear. This CDR3 has 13 amino acids. Trimming pared 7 bases from V and 5 bases from J, leaving 14 bases between. The germline CDR1 and CDR2 sequences are MNHNS and SASEGT. The CDR3 sequence: CASTLTPQETQYF. CDR3 nucleotide sequence: TGTGCCAGCACTCTCACCCCCCAGGAGACCCAGTACTTC.

This chain joins TRBV28 and TRBJ2-1; perhaps TRBD2 as D (6 bases). CDR1 and CDR2 from the germline V gene are MDHEN and SYDVKM. V was clipped by 5 bases and J by 0 bases, with 14 bases between them. CDR3 length: 16 residues. CDR3 loop: CASSASGLLSYNEQFF. CDR3 nucleotides: TGTGCCAGCAGTGCCTCGGGACTCCTCTCCTACAATGAGCAGTTCTTC.

This clone has just a few counts. The CDR3, as DNA: TGTGCCAGCAGGGACAGGGGAAGCTCTGGAAACACCATATATTTT. Protein sequence: CASRDRGSSGNTIYF. The rearrangement links TRBV7-6 to TRBJ1-3; 9 bases map to TRBD1. V gave up 6 bases and J gave up 0 bases; unmatched junction bases: 3. This CDR3 spans 15 amino acids. Germline CDR1 SGHVS, CDR2 FNYEAQ.

This clone was picked up one time. V gene TRBV14 combines with J gene TRBJ1-2; D unresolved. The CDR3 loop spans 17 amino acids. CDR1 is SGHDN, CDR2 FVKESK, per germline. V gave up 0 bases and J gave up 4 bases, with 18 bases separating them. CDR3 protein: CASSQEVTATRSYGYTF. DNA for the CDR3: TGTGCCAGCAGCCAAGAAGTGACGGCGACAAGATCCTATGGCTACACCTTC. Complete variable domain (other parts from reference TRBV14 and TRBJ1-2): EAGVTQFPSHSVIEKGQTVTLRCDPISGHDNLYWYRRVMGKEIKFLLHFVKESKQDESGMPNNRFLAERTGGTYSTLKVQPAELEDSGVYFCASSQEVTATRSYGYTFGSGTRLTVV.

The gene calls are TRBV5-1 and TRBJ2-7; 8 nucleotides line up with TRBD1. V shed 0 bases and J 0 bases; nucleotides not matched to a gene: 5. CDR3 length: 16 residues. Germline CDR1 SGHRS, CDR2 YFSETQ. The CDR3 bases are TGCGCCAGCAGCTTGGCATGGACAGGGCTCTCCTACGAGCAGTACTTC. It codes for CASSLAWTGLSYEQYF.

CDR3 DNA sequence: TGTGCCAGCAGCGACCCGGGACAGGGGTCTGCCTACGAGCAGTACTTC. Translating it yields CASSDPGQGSAYEQYF. The chain links TRBV7-9 to TRBJ2-7; TRBD1 aligns across 10 bases. The CDR3 extends over 16 amino acids. Germline V gene data show CDR1 as SEHNR and CDR2 as FQNEAQ (reference sequence). The ends lost 5 bases at V and 2 bases at J; junction bases unmatched: 9.

The V and J genes are TRBV9 and TRBJ2-7, with 15 bases identical to TRBD2. CDR1 is SGDLS and CDR2 is YYNGEE in the germline V gene. V gave up 3 bases and J gave up 1 base; unmatched junction bases: 5. The CDR3 sequence is 17 residues long. The CDR3, as DNA: TGTGCCAGCAGCGATGGGACTAGCGGGAGGTTTTCCTACGAGCAGTACTTC. Translated, it gives CASSDGTSGRFSYEQYF.

The rearrangement uses TRBV10-3 and TRBJ2-1, with 9 bases identical to TRBD1. The germline CDR1 and CDR2 sequences are ENHRY and SYGVKD. The CDR3 length is 15 residues. V was pared by 8 bases and J by 5 bases, with 10 bases of the junction left unmatched. As DNA, the CDR3 is TGTGCCATCGGACGCGGACAGGGGACAAACAATGAGCAGTTCTTC. This encodes CAIGRGQGTNNEQFF.

This clone was counted a few times. The same CDR3 arises from other DNA sequences in this sample as well. The genes are TRBV14 and TRBJ2-7; D is undetermined. The CDR3 has 11 amino acids. V dropped 1 base and J dropped 6 bases, with 4 bases sitting between them. Germline V lookup: CDR1 SGHDN, CDR2 FVKESK. The CDR3 sequence: CASSQGPEQYF. Here the CDR3 DNA reads TGTGCCAGCAGCCAAGGGCCCGAGCAGTACTTC. Full variable domain (outside the CDR3, taken from reference TRBV14 and TRBJ2-7): EAGVTQFPSHSVIEKGQTVTLRCDPISGHDNLYWYRRVMGKEIKFLLHFVKESKQDESGMPNNRFLAERTGGTYSTLKVQPAELEDSGVYFCASSQGPEQYFGPGTRLTVT.

This chain joins TRBV28 and TRBJ2-5; weak D call: TRBD1 (5 bases). The V end was cut by 4 bases, the J end by 4 bases, with 13 bases between. The CDR3 extends over 14 amino acids. Germline V lookup: CDR1 MDHEN, CDR2 SYDVKM. The DNA of the CDR3 is TGTGCCAGCAGTTGGCAGGGTTTACCAGAGACCCAGTACTTC. Protein sequence: CASSWQGLPETQYF. Drawing the rest from reference TRBV28 and TRBJ2-5, the complete variable domain is DVKVTQSSRYLVKRTGEKVFLECVQDMDHENMFWYRQDPGLGLRLIYFSYDVKMKEKGDIPEGYSVSREKKERFSLILESASTNQTSMYLCASSWQGLPETQYFGPGTRLLVL.

The chain uses TRBV11-3 and TRBJ2-3; D may be TRBD2 (7 bases). The V end was cut by 5 bases, the J end by 1 base, with 13 bases between. The CDR3 contains 15 residues. The germline CDR1 and CDR2 sequences are SGHNT and YENEEA. The CDR3 reads CASSQGGVGTDTQYF. DNA of the CDR3: TGTGCCAGCAGCCAAGGGGGGGTGGGCACAGATACGCAGTATTTT.

The chain recombines TRBV27 with TRBJ2-7; the match to TRBD1 covers 10 bases. This CDR3 is 15 amino acids long. Germline V lookup: CDR1 MNHEY, CDR2 SMNVEV (reference sequence). V lost 7 bases, J lost 3 bases, and 9 bases stayed unmatched. The CDR3: CASTSPGTGVYEQYF. The CDR3 bases are TGTGCCAGCACCTCCCCGGGGACAGGGGTCTACGAGCAGTACTTC.

The chain employs TRBV28 and TRBJ1-3; unclear D gene. The length of the CDR3 is 16 residues. Trimming removed 6 bases at V and 1 base at J, with 16 bases between. Germline CDR1 is MDHEN and CDR2 is SYDVKM. The CDR3 loop reads CASSSRIGVSGNTIYF. The CDR3 region has the DNA TGTGCCAGCAGCTCCCGTATCGGGGTGTCTGGAAACACCATATATTTT.

The genes are TRBV29-1 and TRBJ1-2; possibly TRBD1 for D (5 bases). V was trimmed by 7 bases and J by 1 base, leaving 16 bases between them. From germline, CDR1 is SQVTM and CDR2 ANQGSEA. The CDR3 is made up of 14 amino acids. The CDR3 DNA reads TGCAGCGCCACTTCGGGGGGGGGTAACTATGGCTACACCTTC. Translated: CSATSGGGNYGYTF.

The V call is TRBV19, the J call TRBJ2-7, with TRBD1 identical over 10 bases. Germline loops: CDR1 LNHDA, CDR2 SQIVND (reference sequence). V shed 6 bases and J 2 bases; nucleotides not matched to a gene: 7. The CDR3 runs to 15 residues. The CDR3: CASRNPGQGTYEQYF. CDR3 DNA: TGTGCCAGTAGGAACCCGGGACAGGGGACCTACGAGCAGTACTTC.

V and J are TRBV18 and TRBJ2-2; D gene uncertain. This CDR3 is 12 amino acids long. CDR1 and CDR2 (germline): KGHSH, LQKENI. The V end lost 2 bases, the J end lost 5 bases, and 3 bases lay between the germline ends. The CDR3 DNA follows: TGTGCCAGCTCACCAGAGACCGGGGAGCTGTTTTTT. Its protein is CASSPETGELFF.

The gene calls are TRBV15 and TRBJ1-1; tentative D call: TRBD1 (5 bases). Germline V CDR1 and CDR2: LNHNV, YYDKDF (reference sequence). V was trimmed by 0 bases and J by 4 bases, leaving 12 bases between them. This CDR3 spans 15 amino acids. CDR3 amino acids: CATSRDRVRSTEAFF. CDR3 sequence (DNA): TGTGCCACCAGCAGAGACAGGGTACGGAGCACTGAAGCTTTCTTT.

The chain couples TRBV6-2 or TRBV6-3 to TRBJ1-5; no reliable D call. CDR1 MNHEY and CDR2 SVGEGT come from the germline V gene. Trimming cost V 5 bases and J 4 bases, with 15 bases left between them. The CDR3 totals 15 residues. Written as DNA, the CDR3 is TGTGCCAGCAGTCAAAACATTGGCATAAATCAGCCCCAGCATTTT. Its protein product is CASSQNIGINQPQHF.

This chain joins TRBV6-5 and TRBJ2-7; D is uncertain. This CDR3 comprises 13 residues. Germline assignment: CDR1 MNHEY and CDR2 SVGAGI. The V end was cut by 6 bases, the J end by 0 bases, with 9 bases between. CDR3 in DNA: TGTGCCAGCAGCTTCCATAGCTCCTACGAGCAGTACTTC. Protein product: CASSFHSSYEQYF.

CDR3 in amino acids: CASRPPGQGYNTQYF. The CDR3 bases are TGTGCCAGCAGACCTCCGGGACAGGGGTACAATACGCAGTATTTT. The V call is TRBV7-2, the J call TRBJ2-3; 10 nucleotides agree with TRBD1. Germline-derived CDR1 and CDR2 are SGHTA and FQGNSA. The CDR3 runs to 15 residues. The junction had 10 bases not matched to a gene; V was cut back by 6 bases and J by 7 bases. Using reference TRBV7-2 and TRBJ2-3 for the parts outside the CDR3, the full variable domain is GAGVSQSPSNKVTEKGKDVELRCDPISGHTALYWYRQSLGQGLEFLIYFQGNSAPDKSGLPSDRFSAERTGGSVSTLTIQRTQQEDSAVYLCASRPPGQGYNTQYFGPGTRLTVL.

The chain links TRBV12-3 or TRBV12-4 to TRBJ2-2; D unresolved. CDR3 length equals 13 residues. V lost 3 bases to trimming and J lost 5 bases, with 7 bases between them. This CDR3 is CASSFSLTGELFF. The CDR3 coding sequence is TGTGCCAGCAGTTTTTCCCTTACCGGGGAGCTGTTTTTT.

This clone was recorded a few times. The rearrangement joins TRBV19 to TRBJ2-7; D remains unclear. Germline V gives CDR1 LNHDA, CDR2 SQIVND (reference sequence). Trimming removed 5 bases at V and 2 bases at J, with 16 bases between. The CDR3 has 15 amino acids. In DNA, the CDR3 is TGTGCCAGTAGTCGAAACCCCGGCGGAGCCTACGAGCAGTACTTC. This sequence encodes CASSRNPGGAYEQYF.

The chain is built from TRBV27 and TRBJ2-7, with 7 bases identical to TRBD1. In germline, CDR1 is MNHEY, CDR2 SMNVEV (reference sequence). Trimming cost V 0 bases and J 3 bases; bases outside gene matches: 8. The CDR3 is made up of 16 amino acids. CDR3 sequence (DNA): TGTGCCAGCAGTTTATCCGCAACAGGGGTCGGCTACGAGCAGTACTTC. Translation: CASSLSATGVGYEQYF.

V is TRBV11-3 and J is TRBJ2-5; TRBD1 matches 7 bases. The CDR3 totals 15 residues. CDR1 is SGHNT, CDR2 YENEEA, per germline. V shed 5 bases and J 2 bases; nucleotides not matched to a gene: 8. This CDR3 reads CASSTRQGGQETQYF. In nucleotides, the CDR3 is TGTGCCAGCAGCACCAGACAGGGTGGTCAAGAGACCCAGTACTTC. Full variable domain (outside the CDR3, taken from reference TRBV11-3 and TRBJ2-5): EAGVVQSPRYKIIEKKQPVAFWCNPISGHNTLYWYLQNLGQGPELLIRYENEEAVDDSQLPKDRFSAERLKGVDSTLKIQPAELGDSAVYLCASSTRQGGQETQYFGPGTRLLVL.

The chain uses TRBV1 and TRBJ2-1; TRBD2, the table's D call, was not compared with the DNA. TRBV1 has pseudogene status. This CDR3 is built from 19 residues. Here the CDR3 reads CTSSRGGLAGASSYNEQFF. CDR3 in DNA: TGCACCAGCAGCCGGGGCGGGCTAGCGGGGGCGAGCTCCTACAATGAGCAGTTCTTC.

In this sample, this clone turned up once. The V and J genes are TRBV24-1 and TRBJ2-3; TRBD2 is a possible D gene (5 bases). The CDR3 consists of 15 residues. Germline assignment: CDR1 KGHDR and CDR2 SFDVKD. Deletions cut 5 bases from V and 2 bases from J, with 13 bases between. CDR3 in amino acids: CATSGRGGYTDTQYF. The DNA of the CDR3 is TGTGCCACCAGTGGCCGTGGCGGGTACACAGATACGCAGTATTTT.

The chain couples TRBV5-1 to TRBJ2-1; TRBD2 might be the D (6 bases). V gave up 0 bases and J gave up 6 bases, with 16 bases separating them. Germline V gene lookup returns CDR1 SGHRS and CDR2 YFSETQ. This CDR3 contains 16 residues. The CDR3 spells CASSLGGTSSGNEQFF. CDR3 coding DNA: TGCGCCAGCAGCTTGGGCGGGACTTCTTCGGGCAATGAGCAGTTCTTC.

The chain uses TRBV7-9 and TRBJ1-2, with D unclear. Per germline, CDR1 SEHNR and CDR2 FQNEAQ (reference sequence). V dropped 5 bases and J dropped 3 bases, with 7 bases sitting between them. The CDR3 sequence is 12 residues long. This CDR3 is CASSKGDYGYTF. The CDR3 nucleotides are TGTGCCAGCAGCAAGGGAGACTATGGCTACACCTTC.

The rearrangement links TRBV6-5 to TRBJ2-5; D unclear. The CDR3 extends over 14 amino acids. Between the trimmed V and J ends, which lost 0 bases and 0 bases, there was a span of 5 bases. Germline V CDR1 and CDR2: MNHEY, SVGAGI. CDR3 in amino acids: CASSYSHNQETQYF. The CDR3 DNA reads TGTGCCAGCAGTTACTCGCACAACCAAGAGACCCAGTACTTC.

The gene calls are TRBV27 and TRBJ1-1; D uncertain. V was shortened by 6 bases and J by 5 bases, with 16 bases between the two germline ends. CDR1 MNHEY and CDR2 SMNVEV come from the germline V gene (reference sequence). The CDR3 contains 14 residues. The CDR3 DNA sequence: TGTGCCAGCAGCCTCACGACCGCGGGGACTGAAGCTTTCTTT. This translates into CASSLTTAGTEAFF.

This clone was picked up one time. DNA for the CDR3: TGTGTCAGAAGCAGCTCAGGCAGCAACTATGGCTACACCTTC. Translation: CVRSSSGSNYGYTF. The J gene is TRBJ1-2, the V gene TRBV7-5; the table assigns TRBD1, which was not confirmed against the DNA. TRBV7-5 is designated a pseudogene. This CDR3 has 14 amino acids.